This T cell receptor beta chain comes out of a study of cytomegalovirus exposure and HLA in healthy donors. The PCR was carried out with 60 Vbeta primers and 13 Jbeta primers. The assay was immunoSEQ multiplex PCR, and TCRdb's table has in-frame clones only and misses some. The sample includes 150,000 or so clones, around 73% of them seen just once. There are 13 residues in the CDR3. The V gene's germline CDR1 is MNHEY and CDR2 SVGAGI. The ends lost 5 bases at V and 7 bases at J; junction bases unmatched: 7. Sequenced sample: PBMCs. V and J are TRBV6-5 and TRBJ1-2, with 7 nucleotides matching TRBD1. This TCR was recovered from a woman aged 18-29 years in good health and CMV-seronegative. The CDR3 here is CASSNTGVGGYTF. The DNA for the CDR3 is TGTGCCAGCAGTAACACAGGGGTTGGTGGCTACACCTTC.